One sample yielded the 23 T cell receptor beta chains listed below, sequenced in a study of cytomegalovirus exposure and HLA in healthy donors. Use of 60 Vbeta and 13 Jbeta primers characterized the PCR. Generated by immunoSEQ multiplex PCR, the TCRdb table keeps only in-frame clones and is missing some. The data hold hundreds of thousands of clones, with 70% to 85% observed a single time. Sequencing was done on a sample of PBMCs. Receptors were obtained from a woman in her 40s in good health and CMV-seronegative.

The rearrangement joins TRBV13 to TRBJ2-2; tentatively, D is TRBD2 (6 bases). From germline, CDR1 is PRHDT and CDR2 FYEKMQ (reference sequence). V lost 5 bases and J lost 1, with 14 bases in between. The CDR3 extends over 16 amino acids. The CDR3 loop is CASSVRGGENTGELFF. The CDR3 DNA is TGTGCCAGCAGCGTTAGAGGCGGGGAGAACACCGGGGAGCTGTTTTTT.

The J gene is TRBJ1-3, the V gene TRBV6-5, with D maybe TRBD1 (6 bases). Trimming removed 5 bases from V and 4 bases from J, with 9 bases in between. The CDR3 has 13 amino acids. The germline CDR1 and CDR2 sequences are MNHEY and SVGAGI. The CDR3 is CASSLQGGNTIYF. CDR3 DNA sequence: TGTGCCAGCAGTCTCCAGGGGGGAAACACCATATATTTT.

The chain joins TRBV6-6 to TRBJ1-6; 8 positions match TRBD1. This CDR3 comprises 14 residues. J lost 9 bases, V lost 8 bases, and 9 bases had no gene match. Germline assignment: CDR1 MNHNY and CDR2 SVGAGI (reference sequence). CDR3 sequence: CASGRQGSTSPLHF. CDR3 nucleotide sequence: TGTGCCAGCGGGCGACAGGGGAGTACTTCACCCCTCCACTTT.

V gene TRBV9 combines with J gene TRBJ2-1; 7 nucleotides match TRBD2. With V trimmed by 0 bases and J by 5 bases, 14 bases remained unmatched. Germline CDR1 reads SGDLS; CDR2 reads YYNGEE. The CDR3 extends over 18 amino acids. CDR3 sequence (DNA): TGTGCCAGCAGCGTAGGAGTCCAATATGGGACTAAAAACAATGAGCAGTTCTTC. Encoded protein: CASSVGVQYGTKNNEQFF.

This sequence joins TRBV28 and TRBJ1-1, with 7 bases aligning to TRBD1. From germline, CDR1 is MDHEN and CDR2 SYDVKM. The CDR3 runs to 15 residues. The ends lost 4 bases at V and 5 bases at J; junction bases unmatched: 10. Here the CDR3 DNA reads TGTGCCAGCAGTTCCCTGACAGGGAAGGGGACTGAAGCTTTCTTT. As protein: CASSSLTGKGTEAFF.

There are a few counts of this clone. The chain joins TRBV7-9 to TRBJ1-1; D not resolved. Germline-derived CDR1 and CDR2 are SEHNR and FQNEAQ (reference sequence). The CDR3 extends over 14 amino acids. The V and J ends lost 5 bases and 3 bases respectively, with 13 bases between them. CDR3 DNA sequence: TGTGCCAGCAGCCCGTGGATGGAGGACACTGAAGCTTTCTTT. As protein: CASSPWMEDTEAFF.

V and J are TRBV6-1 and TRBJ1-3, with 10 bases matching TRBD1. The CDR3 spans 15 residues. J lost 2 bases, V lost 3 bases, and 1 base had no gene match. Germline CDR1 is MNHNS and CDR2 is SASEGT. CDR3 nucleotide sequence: TGTGCCAGCAGTGAGGGACAGGGGCCTGGAAACACCATATATTTT. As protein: CASSEGQGPGNTIYF.

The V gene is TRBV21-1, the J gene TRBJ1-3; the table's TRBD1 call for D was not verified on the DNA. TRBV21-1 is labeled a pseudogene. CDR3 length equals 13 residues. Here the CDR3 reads CASSKPGGNTIYF. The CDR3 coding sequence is TGTGCCAGCAGCAAGCCAGGGGGAAACACCATATATTTT.

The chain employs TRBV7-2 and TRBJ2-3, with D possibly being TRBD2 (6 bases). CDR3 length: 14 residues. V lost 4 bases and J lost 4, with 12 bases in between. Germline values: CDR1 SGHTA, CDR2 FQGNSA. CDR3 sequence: CASSSGLGSDTQYF. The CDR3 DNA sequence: TGTGCCAGCAGCTCGGGACTGGGTTCAGATACGCAGTATTTT.

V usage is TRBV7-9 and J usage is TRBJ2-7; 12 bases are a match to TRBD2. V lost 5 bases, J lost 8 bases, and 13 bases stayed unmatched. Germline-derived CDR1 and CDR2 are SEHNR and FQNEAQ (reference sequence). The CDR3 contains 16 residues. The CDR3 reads CASSLTLASGGAQQYF. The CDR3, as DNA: TGTGCCAGCAGCCTGACTTTGGCTAGCGGGGGGGCCCAGCAGTACTTC.

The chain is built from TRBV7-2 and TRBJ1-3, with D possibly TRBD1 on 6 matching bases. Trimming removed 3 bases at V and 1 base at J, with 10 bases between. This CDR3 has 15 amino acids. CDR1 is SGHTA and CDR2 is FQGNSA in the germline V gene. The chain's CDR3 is CASSFPGVSGNTIYF. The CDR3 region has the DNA TGTGCCAGCAGCTTCCCAGGGGTTTCTGGAAACACCATATATTTT. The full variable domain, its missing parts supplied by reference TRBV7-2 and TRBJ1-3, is GAGVSQSPSNKVTEKGKDVELRCDPISGHTALYWYRQSLGQGLEFLIYFQGNSAPDKSGLPSDRFSAERTGGSVSTLTIQRTQQEDSAVYLCASSFPGVSGNTIYFGEGSWLTVV.

Here the CDR3 reads CSAQQGSGNTGELFF. CDR3 DNA: TGCAGCGCCCAACAAGGGAGCGGGAACACCGGGGAGCTGTTTTTT. The chain combines TRBV29-1 with TRBJ2-2, with D perhaps matching TRBD2 (5 bases). V was shortened by 7 bases and J by 1 base, with 16 bases between the two germline ends. The germline V gene has CDR1 SQVTM and CDR2 ANQGSEA. This CDR3 spans 15 amino acids.

The CDR3 loop is CSVKVGTAVTEAFF. The DNA for the CDR3 is TGCAGCGTAAAAGTCGGGACAGCGGTCACTGAAGCTTTCTTT. This sequence joins TRBV29-1 and TRBJ1-1, with 7 bases matching TRBD1. The CDR3 contains 14 residues. V dropped 6 bases and J dropped 4; count of bases not matched to a gene: 11. Germline V gene data show CDR1 as SQVTM and CDR2 as ANQGSEA.

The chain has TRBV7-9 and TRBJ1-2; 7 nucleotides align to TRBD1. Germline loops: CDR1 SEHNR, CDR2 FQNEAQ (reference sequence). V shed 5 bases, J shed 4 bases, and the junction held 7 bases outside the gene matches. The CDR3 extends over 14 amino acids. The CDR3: CASSLTGAGYGYTF. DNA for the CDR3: TGTGCCAGCAGCCTCACAGGGGCTGGCTATGGCTACACCTTC.

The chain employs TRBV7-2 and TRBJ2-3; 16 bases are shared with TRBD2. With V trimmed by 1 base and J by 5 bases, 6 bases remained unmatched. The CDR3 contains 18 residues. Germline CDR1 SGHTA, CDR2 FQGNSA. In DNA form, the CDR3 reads TGTGCCAGCAGCTTAGAGGGACTAGCGGGGGGGCTTCGAGATACGCAGTATTTT. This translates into CASSLEGLAGGLRDTQYF.

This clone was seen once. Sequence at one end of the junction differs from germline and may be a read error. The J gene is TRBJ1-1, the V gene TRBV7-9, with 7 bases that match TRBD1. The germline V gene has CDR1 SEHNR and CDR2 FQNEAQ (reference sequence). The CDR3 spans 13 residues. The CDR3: CSSSRDRNTEAFF. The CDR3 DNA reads TGTTCCAGCAGCCGGGACAGGAACACTGAAGCTTTCTTT.

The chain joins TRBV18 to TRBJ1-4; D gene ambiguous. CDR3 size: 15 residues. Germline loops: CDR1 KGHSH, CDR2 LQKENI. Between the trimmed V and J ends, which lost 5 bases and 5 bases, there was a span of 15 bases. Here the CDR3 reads CASSVNSIRNEKLFF. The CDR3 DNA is TGTGCCAGCTCAGTCAACAGCATCAGGAATGAAAAACTGTTTTTT. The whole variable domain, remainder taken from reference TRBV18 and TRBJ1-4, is NAGVMQNPRHLVRRRGQEARLRCSPMKGHSHVYWYRQLPEEGLKFMVYLQKENIIDESGMPKERFSAEFPKEGPSILRIQQVVRGDSAAYFCASSVNSIRNEKLFFGSGTQLSVL.

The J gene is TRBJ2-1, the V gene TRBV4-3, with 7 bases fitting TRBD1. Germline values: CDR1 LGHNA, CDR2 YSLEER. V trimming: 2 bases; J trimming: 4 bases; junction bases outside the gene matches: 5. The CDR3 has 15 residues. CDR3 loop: CASSQPDRAYNEQFF. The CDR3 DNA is TGCGCCAGCAGCCAACCCGACAGGGCATACAATGAGCAGTTCTTC.

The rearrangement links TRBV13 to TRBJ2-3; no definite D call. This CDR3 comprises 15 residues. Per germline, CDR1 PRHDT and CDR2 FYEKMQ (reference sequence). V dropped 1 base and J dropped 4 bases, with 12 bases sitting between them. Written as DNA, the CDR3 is TGTGCCAGCAGCTTAGTAGGAGTTGTAGCAGATACGCAGTATTTT. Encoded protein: CASSLVGVVADTQYF.

The CDR3: CASSSGTGIEQYF. The CDR3, as DNA: TGTGCCAGTAGTAGCGGGACAGGAATCGAGCAGTACTTC. This chain uses TRBV19 with TRBJ2-7, with 8 bases matching TRBD1. The V gene's germline CDR1 is LNHDA and CDR2 SQIVND (reference sequence). The length of the CDR3 is 13 residues. V shed 4 bases and J 6 bases; nucleotides not matched to a gene: 5.

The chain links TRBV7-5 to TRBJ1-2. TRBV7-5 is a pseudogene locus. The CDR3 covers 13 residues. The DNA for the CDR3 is TGTGCCAGAAGCTCCTCAGGTCCGGGGGGCTACACCTTC. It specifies CARSSSGPGGYTF.

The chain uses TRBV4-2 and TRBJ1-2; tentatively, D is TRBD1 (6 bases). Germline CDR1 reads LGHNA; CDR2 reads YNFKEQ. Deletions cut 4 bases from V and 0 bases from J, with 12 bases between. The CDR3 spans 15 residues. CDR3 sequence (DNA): TGTGCCAGCAGCCCCGGACAGACCGCTAACTATGGCTACACCTTC. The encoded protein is CASSPGQTANYGYTF.

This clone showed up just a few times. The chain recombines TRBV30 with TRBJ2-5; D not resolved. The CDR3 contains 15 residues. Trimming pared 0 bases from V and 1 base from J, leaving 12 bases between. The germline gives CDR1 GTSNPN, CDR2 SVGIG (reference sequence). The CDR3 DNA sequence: TGTGCCTGGAGTGTACAAGGAGTGGGCCAAGAGACCCAGTACTTC. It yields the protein CAWSVQGVGQETQYF.